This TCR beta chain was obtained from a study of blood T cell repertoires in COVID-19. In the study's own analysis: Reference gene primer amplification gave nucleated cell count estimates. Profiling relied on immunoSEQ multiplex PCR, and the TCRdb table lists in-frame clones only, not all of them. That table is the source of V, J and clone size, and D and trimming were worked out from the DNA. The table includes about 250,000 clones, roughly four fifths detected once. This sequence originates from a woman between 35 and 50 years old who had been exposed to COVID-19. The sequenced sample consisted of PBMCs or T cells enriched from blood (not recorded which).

The CDR3 nucleotides read TGTGCCAGCAGTCCAAGTCAGGTGGGCGAGCAGTACTTC. Translating gives CASSPSQVGEQYF. The chain carries TRBV6-4 and TRBJ2-7; D gene uncertain. The germline V and J ends were trimmed by 5 bases and 6 bases, with 14 bases remaining between them. The CDR3 has 13 amino acids. In germline, CDR1 is MRHNA, CDR2 SNTAGT.